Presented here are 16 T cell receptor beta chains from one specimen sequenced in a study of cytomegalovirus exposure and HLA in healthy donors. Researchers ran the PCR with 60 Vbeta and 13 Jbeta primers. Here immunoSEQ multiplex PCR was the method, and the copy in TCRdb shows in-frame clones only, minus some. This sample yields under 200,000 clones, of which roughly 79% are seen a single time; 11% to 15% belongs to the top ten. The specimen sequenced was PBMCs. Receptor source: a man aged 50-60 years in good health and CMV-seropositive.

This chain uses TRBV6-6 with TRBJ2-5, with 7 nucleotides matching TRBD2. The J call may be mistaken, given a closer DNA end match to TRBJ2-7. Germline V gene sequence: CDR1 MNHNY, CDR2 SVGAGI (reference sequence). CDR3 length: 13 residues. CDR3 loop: CASSYGGVHEQYF. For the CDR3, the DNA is TGTGCCAGCAGTTACGGGGGGGTTCACGAGCAGTACTTC.

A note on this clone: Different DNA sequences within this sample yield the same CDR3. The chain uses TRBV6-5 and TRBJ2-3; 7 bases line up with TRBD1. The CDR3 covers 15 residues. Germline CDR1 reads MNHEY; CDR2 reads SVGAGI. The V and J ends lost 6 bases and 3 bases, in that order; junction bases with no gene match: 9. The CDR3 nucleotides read TGTGCCAGCAGCTCCCGACAGGGATTGACAGATACGCAGTATTTT. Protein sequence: CASSSRQGLTDTQYF.

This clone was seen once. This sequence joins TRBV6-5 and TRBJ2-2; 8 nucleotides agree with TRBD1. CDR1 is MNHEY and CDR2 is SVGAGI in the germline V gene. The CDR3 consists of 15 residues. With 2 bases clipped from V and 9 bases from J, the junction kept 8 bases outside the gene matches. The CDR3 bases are TGTGCCAGCAGTTACATGGCAGGGGGCCGACGGGAGCTGTTTTTT. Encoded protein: CASSYMAGGRRELFF.

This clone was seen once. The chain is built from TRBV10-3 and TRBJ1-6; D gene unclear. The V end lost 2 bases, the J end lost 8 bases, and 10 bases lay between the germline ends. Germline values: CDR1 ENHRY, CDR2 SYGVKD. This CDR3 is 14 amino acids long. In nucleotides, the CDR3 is TGTGCCATCAGTGAGCCAGTTATCGATTCACCCCTCCACTTT. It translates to CAISEPVIDSPLHF.

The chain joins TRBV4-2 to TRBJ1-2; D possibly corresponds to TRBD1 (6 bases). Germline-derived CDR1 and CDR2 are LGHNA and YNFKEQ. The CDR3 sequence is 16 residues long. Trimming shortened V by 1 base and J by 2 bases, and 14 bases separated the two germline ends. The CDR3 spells CASSQAQGQANYGYTF. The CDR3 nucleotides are TGTGCCAGCAGCCAAGCTCAGGGGCAGGCCAACTATGGCTACACCTTC.

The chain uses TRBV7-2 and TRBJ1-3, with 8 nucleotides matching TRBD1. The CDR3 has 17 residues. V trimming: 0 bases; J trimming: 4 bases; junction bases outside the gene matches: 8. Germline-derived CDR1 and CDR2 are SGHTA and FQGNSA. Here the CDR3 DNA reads TGTGCCAGCAGCTTAGCGGTGGACAGGGCTGCCGGAAACACCATATATTTT. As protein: CASSLAVDRAAGNTIYF.

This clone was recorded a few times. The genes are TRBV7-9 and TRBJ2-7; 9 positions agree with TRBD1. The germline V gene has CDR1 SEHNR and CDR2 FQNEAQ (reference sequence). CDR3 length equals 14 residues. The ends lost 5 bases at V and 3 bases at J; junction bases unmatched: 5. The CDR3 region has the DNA TGTGCCAGCAGCGCGGACAGGGGACTCTACGAGCAGTACTTC. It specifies CASSADRGLYEQYF.

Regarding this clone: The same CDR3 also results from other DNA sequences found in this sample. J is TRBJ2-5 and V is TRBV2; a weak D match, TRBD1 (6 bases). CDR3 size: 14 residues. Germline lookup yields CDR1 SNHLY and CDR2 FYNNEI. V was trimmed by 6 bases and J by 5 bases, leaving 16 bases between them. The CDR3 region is CASRTSGAGETQYF. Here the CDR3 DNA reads TGTGCCAGCAGGACTTCAGGGGCAGGGGAGACCCAGTACTTC.

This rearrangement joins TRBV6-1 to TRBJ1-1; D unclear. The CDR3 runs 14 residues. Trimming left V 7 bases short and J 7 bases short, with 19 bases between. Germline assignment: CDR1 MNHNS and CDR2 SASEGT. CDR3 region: CASTPGVGNGEAFF. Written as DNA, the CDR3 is TGTGCCAGCACTCCAGGTGTGGGCAATGGTGAAGCTTTCTTT.

The CDR3 here is CASSPTGGWSTEAFF. As DNA, the CDR3 is TGTGCCAGCAGTCCCACAGGGGGCTGGAGCACTGAAGCTTTCTTT. This chain joins TRBV27 and TRBJ1-1; TRBD1 agrees at 9 bases. The V gene end was trimmed by 5 bases and the J gene end by 4 bases; junction bases not matched to a gene: 8. Germline lookup yields CDR1 MNHEY and CDR2 SMNVEV (reference sequence). This CDR3 contains 15 residues.

The CDR3 DNA is TGTGCCAGCAGCCCCTCTCGGGCAGGGGCTTTACATACGCAGTATTTT. As protein: CASSPSRAGALHTQYF. This chain uses TRBV28 with TRBJ2-3; the D gene is possibly TRBD1 (6 bases). Germline V gene lookup returns CDR1 MDHEN and CDR2 SYDVKM. This CDR3 contains 16 residues. V dropped 6 bases and J dropped 7 bases, with 23 bases sitting between them.

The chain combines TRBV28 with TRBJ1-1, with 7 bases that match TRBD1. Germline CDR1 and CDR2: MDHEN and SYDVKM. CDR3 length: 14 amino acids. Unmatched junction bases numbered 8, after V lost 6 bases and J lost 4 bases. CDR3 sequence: CASSPRQGGTEAFF. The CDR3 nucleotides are TGTGCCAGCAGCCCGAGACAGGGAGGCACTGAAGCTTTCTTT.

Here the CDR3 DNA reads TGTGCCAGCAGAACCTTAGCGAGAAACAATGAGCAGTTCTTC. As protein: CASRTLARNNEQFF. J is TRBJ2-1 and V is TRBV6-5, with D maybe TRBD2 (5 bases). Trimming pared 6 bases from V and 5 bases from J, leaving 14 bases between. This CDR3 contains 14 residues. Germline-derived CDR1 and CDR2 are MNHEY and SVGAGI.

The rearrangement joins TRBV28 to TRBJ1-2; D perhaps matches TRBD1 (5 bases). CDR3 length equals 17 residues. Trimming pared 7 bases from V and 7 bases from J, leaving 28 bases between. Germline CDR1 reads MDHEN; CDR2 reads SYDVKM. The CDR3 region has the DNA TGTGCCAGCATTTCATATGGCGGCGGGGCAGGATGGCTTGGCTACACCTTC. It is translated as CASISYGGGAGWLGYTF.

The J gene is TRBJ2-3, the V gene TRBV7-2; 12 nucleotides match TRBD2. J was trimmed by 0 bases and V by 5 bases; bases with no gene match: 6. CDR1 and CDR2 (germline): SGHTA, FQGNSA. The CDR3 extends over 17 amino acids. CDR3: CASSPLAGGPSTDTQYF. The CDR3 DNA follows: TGTGCCAGCAGCCCCCTAGCGGGGGGGCCGAGCACAGATACGCAGTATTTT.

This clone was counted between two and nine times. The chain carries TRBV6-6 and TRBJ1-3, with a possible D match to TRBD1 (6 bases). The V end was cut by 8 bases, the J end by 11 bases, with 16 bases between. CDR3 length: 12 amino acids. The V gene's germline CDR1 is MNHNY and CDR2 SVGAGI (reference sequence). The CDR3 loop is CASASVGGAIYF. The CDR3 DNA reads TGTGCCAGCGCCTCGGTAGGGGGGGCCATATATTTT.